This T cell receptor beta chain is from a study of shared clonotypes between healthy human individuals. The germline V gene encodes CDR1 SGDLS and CDR2 YYNGEE. The germline V and J ends were trimmed by 3 bases and 2 bases, with 18 bases remaining between them. The CDR3 is 16 amino acids. Every donor, a Caucasian adult, lived in Nashville, Tennessee. The authors divided CD4+ cells into CD45RA+ naive and CD45RA-negative memory subsets. Per the original methods: For the immunoSEQ data, sequences were junction-only without quality scores, so filtering differed. Profiled with immunoSEQ multiplex PCR; TCRdb holds only in-frame clones, not every one. The DNA was the basis for D and trimming; V, J and clone size are from that table. The sample lists 2.3 million or so clones; approximately 93% were seen once.

This chain joins TRBV9 and TRBJ2-7; the D is unclear. This clonotype originated in a man between 18 and 29 years old in good health. Some clones in this sample may be carry-over from other donors' samples. What was sequenced was naive CD4+ T cells from PBMCs. Subset defined: CD45RA+ positively selected. The DNA for the CDR3 is TGTGCCAGCAGCGCCAACCCACTTCTACCCGCCTACGAGCAGTACTTC. Protein sequence: CASSANPLLPAYEQYF.